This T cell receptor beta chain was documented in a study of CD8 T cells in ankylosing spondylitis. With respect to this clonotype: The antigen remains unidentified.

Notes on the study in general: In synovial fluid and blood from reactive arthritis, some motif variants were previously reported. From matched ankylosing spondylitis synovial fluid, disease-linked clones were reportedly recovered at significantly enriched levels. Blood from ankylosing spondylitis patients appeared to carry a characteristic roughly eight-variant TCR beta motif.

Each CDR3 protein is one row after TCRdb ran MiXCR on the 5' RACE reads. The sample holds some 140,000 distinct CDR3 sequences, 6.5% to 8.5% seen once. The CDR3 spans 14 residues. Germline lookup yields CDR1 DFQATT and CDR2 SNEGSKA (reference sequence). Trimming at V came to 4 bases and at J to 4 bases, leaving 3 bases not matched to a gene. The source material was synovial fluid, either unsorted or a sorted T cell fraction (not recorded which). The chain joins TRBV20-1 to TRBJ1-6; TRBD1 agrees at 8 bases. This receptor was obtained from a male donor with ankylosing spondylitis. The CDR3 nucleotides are TGCAGTGCTAAGGACAGGGAATATAATTCACCCCTCCACTTT. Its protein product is CSAKDREYNSPLHF.